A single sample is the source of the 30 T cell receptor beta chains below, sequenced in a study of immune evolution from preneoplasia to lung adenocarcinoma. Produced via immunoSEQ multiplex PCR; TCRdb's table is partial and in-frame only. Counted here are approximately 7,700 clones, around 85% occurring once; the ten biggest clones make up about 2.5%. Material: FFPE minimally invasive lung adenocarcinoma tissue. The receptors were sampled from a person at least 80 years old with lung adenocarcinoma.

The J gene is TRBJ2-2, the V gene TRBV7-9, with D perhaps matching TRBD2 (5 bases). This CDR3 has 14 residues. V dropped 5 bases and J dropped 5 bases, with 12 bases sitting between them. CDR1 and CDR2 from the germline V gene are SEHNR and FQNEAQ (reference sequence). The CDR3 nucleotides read TGTGCCAGCAGCCGGCTCACGGGAACCGGGGAGCTGTTTTTT. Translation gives CASSRLTGTGELFF.

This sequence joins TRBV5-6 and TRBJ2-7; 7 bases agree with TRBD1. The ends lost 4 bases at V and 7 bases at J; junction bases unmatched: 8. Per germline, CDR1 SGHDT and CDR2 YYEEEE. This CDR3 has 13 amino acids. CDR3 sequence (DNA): TGTGCCAGCAGCCCCGGGACAGCCCTGGAGCAGTACTTC. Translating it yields CASSPGTALEQYF.

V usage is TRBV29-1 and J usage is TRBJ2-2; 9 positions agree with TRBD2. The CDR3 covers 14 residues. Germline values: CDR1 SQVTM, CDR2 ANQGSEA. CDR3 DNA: TGCAACTCTCCACGCGGGGGGGCCGACGGGGAGCTGTTTTTT. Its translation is CNSPRGGADGELFF.

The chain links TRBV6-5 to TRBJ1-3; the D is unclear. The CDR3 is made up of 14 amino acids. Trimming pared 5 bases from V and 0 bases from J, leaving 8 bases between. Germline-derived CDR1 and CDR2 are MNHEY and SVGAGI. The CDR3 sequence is CASSPEYSGNTIYF. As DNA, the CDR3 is TGTGCCAGCAGTCCGGAGTACTCTGGAAACACCATATATTTT.

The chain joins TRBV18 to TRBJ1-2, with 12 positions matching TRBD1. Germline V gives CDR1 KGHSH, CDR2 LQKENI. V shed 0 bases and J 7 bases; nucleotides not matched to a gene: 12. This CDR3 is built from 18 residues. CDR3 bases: TGTGCCAGCTCACCACCGGTGGAAGGGACAGGGGGCATTATTGGCTACACCTTC. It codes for CASSPPVEGTGGIIGYTF.

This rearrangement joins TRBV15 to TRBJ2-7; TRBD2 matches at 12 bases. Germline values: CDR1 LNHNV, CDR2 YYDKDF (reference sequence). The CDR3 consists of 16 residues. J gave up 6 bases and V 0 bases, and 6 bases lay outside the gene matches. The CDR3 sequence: CATSRDTLAGGREQYF. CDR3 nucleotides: TGTGCCACCAGCAGAGATACCCTAGCGGGAGGGCGCGAGCAGTACTTC.

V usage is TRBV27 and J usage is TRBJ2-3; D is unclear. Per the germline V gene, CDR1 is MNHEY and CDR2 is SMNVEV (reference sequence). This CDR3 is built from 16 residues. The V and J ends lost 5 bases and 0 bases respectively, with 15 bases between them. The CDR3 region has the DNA TGTGCCAGCAGTCCGCCAGGCGTCACAAGCACAGATACGCAGTATTTT. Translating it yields CASSPPGVTSTDTQYF.

Written as DNA, the CDR3 is TGCGCCAGCAGCTTATCCGTTGGGGGCAGGAACACCGGGGAGCTGTTTTTT. Protein product: CASSLSVGGRNTGELFF. V gene TRBV5-1 combines with J gene TRBJ2-2, with D perhaps matching TRBD1 (6 bases). The CDR3 extends over 17 amino acids. Trimming shortened V by 2 bases and J by 1 base, and 15 bases separated the two germline ends. Germline V CDR1 and CDR2: SGHRS, YFSETQ. The whole variable domain, filled in from reference TRBV5-1 and TRBJ2-2, reads KAGVTQTPRYLIKTRGQQVTLSCSPISGHRSVSWYQQTPGQGLQFLFEYFSETQRNKGNFPGRFSGRQFSNSRSEMNVSTLELGDSALYLCASSLSVGGRNTGELFFGEGSRLTVL.

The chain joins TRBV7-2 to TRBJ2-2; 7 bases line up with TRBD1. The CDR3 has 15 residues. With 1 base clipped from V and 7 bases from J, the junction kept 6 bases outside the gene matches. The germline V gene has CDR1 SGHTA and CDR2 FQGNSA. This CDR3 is CASSLEGTANGELFF. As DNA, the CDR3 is TGTGCCAGCAGCTTAGAGGGGACAGCTAACGGGGAGCTGTTTTTT.

CDR3 DNA sequence: TGTGCCAGCAGCCCACAGGGGCACTTTGGCTACACCTTC. As protein: CASSPQGHFGYTF. The genes are TRBV6-5 and TRBJ1-2, with 7 positions matching TRBD1. The V gene's germline CDR1 is MNHEY and CDR2 SVGAGI. There are 13 residues in the CDR3. Trimming removed 6 bases from V and 7 bases from J; junction bases left unmatched: 8.

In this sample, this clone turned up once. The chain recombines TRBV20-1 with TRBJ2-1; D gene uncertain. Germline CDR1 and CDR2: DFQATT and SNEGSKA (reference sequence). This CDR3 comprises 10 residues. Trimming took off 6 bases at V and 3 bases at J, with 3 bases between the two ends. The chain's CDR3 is CSALYNEQFF. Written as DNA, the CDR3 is TGCAGTGCCCTCTACAATGAGCAGTTCTTC.

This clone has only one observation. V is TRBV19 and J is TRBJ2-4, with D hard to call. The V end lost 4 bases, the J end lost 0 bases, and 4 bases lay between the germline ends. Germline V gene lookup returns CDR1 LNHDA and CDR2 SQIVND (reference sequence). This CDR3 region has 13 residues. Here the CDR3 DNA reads TGTGCCAGTAGTAATTTAGCCAAAAACATTCAGTACTTC. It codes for CASSNLAKNIQYF.

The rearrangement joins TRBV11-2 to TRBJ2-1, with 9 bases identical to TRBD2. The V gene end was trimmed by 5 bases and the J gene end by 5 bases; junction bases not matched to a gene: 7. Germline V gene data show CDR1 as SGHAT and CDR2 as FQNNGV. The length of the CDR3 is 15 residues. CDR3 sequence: CASSHTSGFNNEQFF. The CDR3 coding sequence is TGTGCCAGCAGCCACACTAGCGGGTTTAACAATGAGCAGTTCTTC.

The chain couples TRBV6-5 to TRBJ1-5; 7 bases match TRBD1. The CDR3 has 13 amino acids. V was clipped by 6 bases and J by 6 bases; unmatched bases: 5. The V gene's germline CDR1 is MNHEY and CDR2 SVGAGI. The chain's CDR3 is CASSKQGPQPQHF. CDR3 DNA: TGTGCCAGCAGCAAACAGGGGCCTCAGCCCCAGCATTTT.

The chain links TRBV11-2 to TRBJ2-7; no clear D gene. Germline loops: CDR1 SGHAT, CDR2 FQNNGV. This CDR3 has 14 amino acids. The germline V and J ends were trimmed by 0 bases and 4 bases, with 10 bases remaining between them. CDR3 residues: CASSLEVKRYEQYF. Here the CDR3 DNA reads TGTGCCAGCAGCTTAGAGGTGAAGAGGTACGAGCAGTACTTC.

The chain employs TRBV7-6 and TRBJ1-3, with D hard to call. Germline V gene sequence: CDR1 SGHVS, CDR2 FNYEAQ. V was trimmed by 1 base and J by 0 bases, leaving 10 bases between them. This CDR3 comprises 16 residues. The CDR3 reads CASSLGVASSGNTIYF. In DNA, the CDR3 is TGTGCCAGCAGCTTAGGGGTGGCGAGCTCTGGAAACACCATATATTTT.

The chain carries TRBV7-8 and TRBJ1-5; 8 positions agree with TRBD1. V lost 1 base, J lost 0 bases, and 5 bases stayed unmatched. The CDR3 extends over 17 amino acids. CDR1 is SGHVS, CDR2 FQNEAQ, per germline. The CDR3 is CASSLGDRPYSNQPQHF. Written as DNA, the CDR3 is TGTGCCAGCAGCTTAGGGGACAGGCCCTATAGCAATCAGCCCCAGCATTTT.

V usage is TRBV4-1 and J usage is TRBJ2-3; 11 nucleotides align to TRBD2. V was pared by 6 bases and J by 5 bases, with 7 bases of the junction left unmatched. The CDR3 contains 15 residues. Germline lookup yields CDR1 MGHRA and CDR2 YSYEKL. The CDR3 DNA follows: TGCGCCAGCAGTTTAGCGGGAGGGCCTAGAGATACGCAGTATTTT. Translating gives CASSLAGGPRDTQYF.

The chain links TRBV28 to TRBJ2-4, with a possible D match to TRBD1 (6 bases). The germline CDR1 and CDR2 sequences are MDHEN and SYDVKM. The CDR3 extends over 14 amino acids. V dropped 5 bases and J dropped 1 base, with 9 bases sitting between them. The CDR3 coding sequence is TGTGCCAGCAGTCCCCAGGGGGCCAAAAACATTCAGTACTTC. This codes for CASSPQGAKNIQYF.

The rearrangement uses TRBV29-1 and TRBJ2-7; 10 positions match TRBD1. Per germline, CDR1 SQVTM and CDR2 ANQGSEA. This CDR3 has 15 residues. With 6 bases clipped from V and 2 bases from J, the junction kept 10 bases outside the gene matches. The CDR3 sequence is CSVRTGQGGTYEQYF. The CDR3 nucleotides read TGCAGCGTCCGTACCGGACAGGGGGGAACCTACGAGCAGTACTTC.

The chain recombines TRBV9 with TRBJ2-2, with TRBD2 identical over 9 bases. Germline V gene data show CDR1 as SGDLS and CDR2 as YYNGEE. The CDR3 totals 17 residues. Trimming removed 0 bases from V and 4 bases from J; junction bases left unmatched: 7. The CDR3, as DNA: TGTGCCAGCAGCGTAGGAGTGGCGGGAGGGGTCACCGGGGAGCTGTTTTTT. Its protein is CASSVGVAGGVTGELFF.

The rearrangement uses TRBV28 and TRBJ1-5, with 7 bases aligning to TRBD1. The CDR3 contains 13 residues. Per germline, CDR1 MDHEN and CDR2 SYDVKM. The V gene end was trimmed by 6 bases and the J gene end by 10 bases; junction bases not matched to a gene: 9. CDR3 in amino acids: CASSSGTVIPQHF. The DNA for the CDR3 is TGTGCCAGCAGCTCCGGGACAGTTATACCCCAGCATTTT.

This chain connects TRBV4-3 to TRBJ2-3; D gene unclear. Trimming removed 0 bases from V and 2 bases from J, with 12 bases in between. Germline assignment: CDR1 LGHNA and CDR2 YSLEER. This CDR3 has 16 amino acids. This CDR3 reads CASSQDLMELTDTQYF. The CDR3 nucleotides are TGCGCCAGCAGCCAAGATCTGATGGAACTCACAGATACGCAGTATTTT.

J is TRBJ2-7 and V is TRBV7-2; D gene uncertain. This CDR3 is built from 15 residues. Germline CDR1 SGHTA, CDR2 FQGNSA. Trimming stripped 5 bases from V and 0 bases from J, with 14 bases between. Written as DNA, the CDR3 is TGTGCCAGCAGCCCCATGTGGGTCTCCTCCTACGAGCAGTACTTC. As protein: CASSPMWVSSYEQYF.

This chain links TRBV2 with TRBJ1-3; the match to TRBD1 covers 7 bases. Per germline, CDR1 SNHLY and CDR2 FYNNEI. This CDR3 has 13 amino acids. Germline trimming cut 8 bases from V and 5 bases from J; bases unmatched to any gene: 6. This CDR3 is CASQRDRRNTIYF. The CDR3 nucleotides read TGTGCCAGCCAAAGGGACAGAAGAAACACCATATATTTT.

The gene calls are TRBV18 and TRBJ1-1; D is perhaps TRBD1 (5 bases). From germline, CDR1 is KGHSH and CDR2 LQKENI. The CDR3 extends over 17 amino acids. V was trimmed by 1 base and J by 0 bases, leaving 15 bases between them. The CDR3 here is CASSPRSLRGLNTEAFF. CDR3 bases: TGTGCCAGCTCACCACGATCTCTGAGGGGATTGAACACTGAAGCTTTCTTT.

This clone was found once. The chain's CDR3 is CASSLSTRYNEQFF. The DNA for the CDR3 is TGTGCCAGCAGCTTAAGTACTAGGTACAATGAGCAGTTCTTC. The chain recombines TRBV7-9 with TRBJ2-1; weak D call: TRBD2 (5 bases). Trimming left V 2 bases short and J 4 bases short, with 9 bases between. The CDR3 consists of 14 residues. Germline loops: CDR1 SEHNR, CDR2 FQNEAQ (reference sequence).

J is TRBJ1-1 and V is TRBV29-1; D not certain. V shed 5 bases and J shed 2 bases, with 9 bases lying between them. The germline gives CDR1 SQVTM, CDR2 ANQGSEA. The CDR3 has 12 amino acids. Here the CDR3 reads CSVLTINTEAFF. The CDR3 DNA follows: TGCAGCGTTTTGACAATTAACACTGAAGCTTTCTTT.

The CDR3 region has the DNA TGTGCCAGCAGCTTGTACGGGAGTAGGGAAGATACGCAGTATTTT. Amino acids: CASSLYGSREDTQYF. This sequence joins TRBV7-2 and TRBJ2-3; maybe TRBD2 (6 bases). This CDR3 comprises 15 residues. Trimming shortened V by 3 bases and J by 5 bases, and 15 bases separated the two germline ends. CDR1 and CDR2 from the germline V gene are SGHTA and FQGNSA. Based on the CDR3 plus reference TRBV7-2 and TRBJ2-3, the full variable domain is GAGVSQSPSNKVTEKGKDVELRCDPISGHTALYWYRQSLGQGLEFLIYFQGNSAPDKSGLPSDRFSAERTGGSVSTLTIQRTQQEDSAVYLCASSLYGSREDTQYFGPGTRLTVL.

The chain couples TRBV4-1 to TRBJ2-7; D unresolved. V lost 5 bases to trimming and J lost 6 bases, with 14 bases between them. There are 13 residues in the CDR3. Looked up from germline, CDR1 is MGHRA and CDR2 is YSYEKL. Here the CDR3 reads CASSWEWSSEQYF. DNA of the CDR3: TGCGCCAGCAGCTGGGAATGGAGTAGCGAGCAGTACTTC.